This TCR beta chain was found in a study of post-analysis software for immune sequencing data. Notes on this clonotype: The antigen remains unidentified.

cDNA libraries of TCR beta carried unique molecular identifiers. TCRdb used MiXCR to reprocess the PCR reads, holding one entry per CDR3 protein. The sample includes over 250,000 distinct CDR3 sequences, 36% of them seen just once. Germline lookup yields CDR1 DFQATT and CDR2 SNEGSKA (reference sequence). The CDR3 extends over 16 amino acids. V shed 0 bases, J shed 5 bases, and the junction held 7 bases outside the gene matches. Study findings and constraints: Samples prepared in the same batch strongly co-clustered by F measure. Controls had significantly higher normalized Chao1 diversity than multiple sclerosis patients. Controls had lower frequencies than patients of 4 or 5 TRBV segments, which included TRBV5-6, TRBV5-1 and TRBV20-1.

This clonotype originated in a girl aged 10 to 17 with multiple sclerosis. V usage is TRBV20-1 and J usage is TRBJ2-2; 9 bases map to TRBD2. Material for sequencing was blood. The CDR3 is CSARDGGRGQTGELFF. CDR3 bases: TGCAGTGCTAGAGATGGCGGGAGGGGGCAGACCGGGGAGCTGTTTTTT.